Below, 21 T cell receptor beta chains from the same sample are listed, as sequenced in a study of T cell responses to AZD1222 COVID-19 vaccine. Using immunoSEQ multiplex PCR, the repertoire was profiled, and TCRdb retains in-frame clones only, with some absent. The sample records about 150,000 clones, 92% being singletons. The sample here was peripheral blood, taken 28 days after the second AZD1222 dose. Receptors originate from an adult who received the AZD1222 COVID-19 vaccine.

This clone appeared a single time. The CDR3 loop reads CASSIMASDTQYF. The CDR3 DNA sequence: TGTGCCAGTAGTATCATGGCTAGTGATACGCAGTATTTT. The V and J genes are TRBV19 and TRBJ2-3; no clear D. Looked up from germline, CDR1 is LNHDA and CDR2 is SQIVND (reference sequence). The CDR3 covers 13 residues. The V end lost 3 bases, the J end lost 6 bases, and 10 bases lay between the germline ends.

This clone was detected once. CDR3 bases: TGCGCCAGCAGCCCCGGGGGTGGAGGGGAGCATGAGCAGTTCTTC. Protein sequence: CASSPGGGGEHEQFF. The rearrangement uses TRBV5-1 and TRBJ2-1; perhaps TRBD2 as D (6 bases). Germline CDR1 reads SGHRS; CDR2 reads YFSETQ. V shed 4 bases and J shed 8 bases, with 19 bases lying between them. The CDR3 is made up of 15 amino acids.

This clone was detected once. CDR3 DNA sequence: TGCGCCAGCAGCTTCAATGGGGACAGGCCCCCCTACGAGCAGTACTTC. It encodes CASSFNGDRPPYEQYF. The rearrangement joins TRBV5-1 to TRBJ2-7, with TRBD1 matching 8 bases. In germline, CDR1 is SGHRS, CDR2 YFSETQ. V lost 2 bases, J lost 2 bases, and 9 bases stayed unmatched. The CDR3 runs 16 residues.

This rearrangement joins TRBV19 to TRBJ2-7; 10 bases match TRBD2. The CDR3 has 16 residues. CDR1 LNHDA and CDR2 SQIVND come from the germline V gene (reference sequence). Trimming removed 0 bases from V and 6 bases from J; junction bases left unmatched: 8. CDR3 sequence reads: CASSIDASSGSSEQYF. CDR3 coding DNA: TGTGCCAGTAGTATAGATGCGTCTAGCGGGAGTAGCGAGCAGTACTTC.

This clone was observed once. The V call is TRBV24-1, the J call TRBJ1-2, with TRBD1 as a possible D gene (6 bases). CDR3 length: 13 amino acids. V lost 4 bases, J lost 8 bases, and 13 bases lay in between. Germline V gene lookup returns CDR1 KGHDR and CDR2 SFDVKD. DNA of the CDR3: TGTGCCACCAGTGACGGTACAGGGATCGGCTACACCTTC. Encoded protein: CATSDGTGIGYTF.

The chain recombines TRBV5-1 with TRBJ2-5; D uncertain. Trimming took 0 bases from V and 1 from J, leaving 10 bases between them. Germline lookup yields CDR1 SGHRS and CDR2 YFSETQ. CDR3 length: 15 amino acids. The CDR3 loop is CASSLGAAAQETQYF. The CDR3 DNA is TGCGCCAGCAGCTTGGGGGCGGCAGCCCAAGAGACCCAGTACTTC.

The chain links TRBV9 to TRBJ2-1; no firm D call. Germline lookup yields CDR1 SGDLS and CDR2 YYNGEE. This CDR3 is 12 amino acids long. Trimming removed 4 bases at V and 6 bases at J, with 8 bases between. The CDR3 region has the DNA TGTGCCAGCAGCTCTCCGGTCAATGAGCAGTTCTTC. Residues: CASSSPVNEQFF.

J is TRBJ1-1 and V is TRBV6-2 or TRBV6-3; no clear D. Between the trimmed V and J ends, which lost 1 base and 2 bases, there was a span of 8 bases. The CDR3 has 14 amino acids. Looked up from germline, CDR1 is MNHEY and CDR2 is SVGEGT. This CDR3 is CASSYFLGNTEAFF. CDR3 DNA: TGTGCCAGCAGTTACTTCTTGGGAAACACTGAAGCTTTCTTT.

The chain joins TRBV5-1 to TRBJ1-1, with TRBD1 matching over 7 bases. Losses at the gene ends were 1 base for V and 1 base for J; bases not matched to a gene: 4. This CDR3 has 15 residues. The V gene's germline CDR1 is SGHRS and CDR2 YFSETQ. DNA for the CDR3: TGCGCCAGCAGCTTGACGGGGACAGCGAACACTGAAGCTTTCTTT. Residues: CASSLTGTANTEAFF. Combining the CDR3 with reference TRBV5-1 and TRBJ1-1 gives the whole variable domain KAGVTQTPRYLIKTRGQQVTLSCSPISGHRSVSWYQQTPGQGLQFLFEYFSETQRNKGNFPGRFSGRQFSNSRSEMNVSTLELGDSALYLCASSLTGTANTEAFFGQGTRLTVV.

This rearrangement joins TRBV12-5 to TRBJ2-2; possible D gene TRBD1, 6 bases. The germline V and J ends were trimmed by 3 bases and 7 bases, with 18 bases remaining between them. Per the germline V gene, CDR1 is LGHNT and CDR2 is FRNRAP. The CDR3 has 16 residues. CDR3 bases: TGTGCTAGTGGTTTCTCGGACAGTTTGATGATCGGGGAGCTGTTTTTT. This codes for CASGFSDSLMIGELFF.

The J gene is TRBJ2-3, the V gene TRBV10-3, with D possibly called TRBD1 or TRBD2 (6 bases each). V dropped 0 bases and J dropped 6 bases, with 7 bases sitting between them. Germline values: CDR1 ENHRY, CDR2 SYGVKD. The CDR3 runs 13 residues. The CDR3: CAISESGGDTQYF. The CDR3 DNA reads as TGTGCCATCAGTGAGTCGGGGGGCGATACGCAGTATTTT.

This clone was recorded once. This chain links TRBV7-2 with TRBJ1-6, with D possibly matching TRBD1 (6 bases). The germline CDR1 and CDR2 sequences are SGHTA and FQGNSA. V lost 4 bases and J lost 9, with 16 bases in between. The CDR3 runs to 15 residues. The CDR3 region is CASSSRVGAGSPLHF. Here the CDR3 DNA reads TGTGCCAGCAGCTCAAGGGTGGGGGCTGGTTCACCCCTCCACTTT. Looking up the rest from reference TRBV7-2 and TRBJ1-6 gives the full variable domain: GAGVSQSPSNKVTEKGKDVELRCDPISGHTALYWYRQSLGQGLEFLIYFQGNSAPDKSGLPSDRFSAERTGGSVSTLTIQRTQQEDSAVYLCASSSRVGAGSPLHFGNGTRLTVT.

The chain couples TRBV9 to TRBJ1-1; the D gene is possibly TRBD1 (6 bases). CDR3 length equals 14 residues. V was trimmed by 7 bases and J by 2 bases, leaving 15 bases between them. Germline V lookup: CDR1 SGDLS, CDR2 YYNGEE. CDR3: CASERMGANTEAFF. The CDR3 DNA reads TGTGCCAGCGAGCGAATGGGGGCAAACACTGAAGCTTTCTTT.

Concerning this clone itself: The sample has other DNA sequences that encode this CDR3 too. This chain links TRBV2 with TRBJ2-7, with D unclear. Per germline, CDR1 SNHLY and CDR2 FYNNEI. Trimming took off 3 bases at V and 3 bases at J, with 3 bases between the two ends. The CDR3 is made up of 11 amino acids. CDR3 DNA sequence: TGTGCCAGCAGTGAGTACTACGAGCAGTACTTC. The encoded protein is CASSEYYEQYF.

The rearrangement joins TRBV19 to TRBJ2-7; TRBD1 matches at 8 bases. The ends lost 1 base at V and 3 bases at J; junction bases unmatched: 5. Germline CDR1 LNHDA, CDR2 SQIVND (reference sequence). This CDR3 has 15 amino acids. CDR3 nucleotides: TGTGCCAGTAGTATAGTTGGACAGGGTTACTACGAGCAGTACTTC. It specifies CASSIVGQGYYEQYF.

CDR3 region: CASGIFSYNEQFF. For the CDR3, the DNA is TGTGCTAGTGGGATTTTCTCCTACAATGAGCAGTTCTTC. This chain uses TRBV12-5 with TRBJ2-1; D unresolved. CDR3 size: 13 residues. Germline values: CDR1 LGHNT, CDR2 FRNRAP. Trimming pared 6 bases from V and 0 bases from J, leaving 6 bases between.

V gene TRBV12-3 or TRBV12-4 combines with J gene TRBJ1-5; D is ambiguous. Deletions cut 1 base from V and 11 bases from J, with 12 bases between. The CDR3 is made up of 13 amino acids. The CDR3 DNA sequence: TGTGCCAGCAGTTTAGATGTCCCTTCAGCCCAGCATTTT. Translating gives CASSLDVPSAQHF.

The V call is TRBV2, the J call TRBJ2-4, with D unclear. There are 13 residues in the CDR3. Trimming cost V 0 bases and J 4 bases, with 4 bases left between them. CDR1 is SNHLY and CDR2 is FYNNEI in the germline V gene. CDR3 sequence reads: CASSEAPKNIQYF. The CDR3 DNA reads as TGTGCCAGCAGTGAAGCGCCGAAAAACATTCAGTACTTC. Using reference TRBV2 and TRBJ2-4 for the parts outside the CDR3, the full variable domain is EPEVTQTPSHQVTQMGQEVILRCVPISNHLYFYWYRQILGQKVEFLVSFYNNEISEKSEIFDDQFSVERPDGSNFTLKIRSTKLEDSAMYFCASSEAPKNIQYFGAGTRLSVL.

To note about this clone: The sample has other DNA sequences that encode this CDR3 too. The chain uses TRBV10-3 and TRBJ2-7, with 11 bases that match TRBD1. The CDR3 sequence is 14 residues long. After removal of 2 bases from V and 3 bases from J, the junction contained 0 bases not matched to a gene. CDR1 ENHRY and CDR2 SYGVKD come from the germline V gene. CDR3 DNA sequence: TGTGCCATCAGTGAGGGGACAGGGGGCTACGAGCAGTACTTC. Translating gives CAISEGTGGYEQYF.

The chain joins TRBV27 to TRBJ1-5; a possible D gene is TRBD1 (6 bases). V lost 2 bases, J lost 5 bases, and 16 bases lay in between. Germline assignment: CDR1 MNHEY and CDR2 SMNVEV (reference sequence). The CDR3 is 16 amino acids. The DNA of the CDR3 is TGTGCCAGCAGTTTACGCAGGGGATCGGGGGATCAGCCCCAGCATTTT. Amino acid sequence: CASSLRRGSGDQPQHF.

This clone appeared a single time. For the CDR3, the DNA is TGTGCCAGCAGAAGACAGGGCCTCTCCTACGAGCAGTACTTC. Its protein is CASRRQGLSYEQYF. The chain recombines TRBV27 with TRBJ2-7; TRBD1 matches at 7 bases. V was pared by 6 bases and J by 0 bases, with 5 bases of the junction left unmatched. The CDR3 totals 14 residues. Germline CDR1 and CDR2: MNHEY and SMNVEV (reference sequence).